The rows below give T cell receptor beta chains drawn from one sample of a study of human T cells and chemical hapten exposure. TCRdb re-called the RACE reads with MiXCR, one entry per CDR3 protein. The table records approximately 97,000 distinct CDR3 sequences, less than 35% of them present only once. The starting material was whole blood, obtained in connection with sensitization to the hapten diphenylcyclopropenone (DPC). Every receptor here comes from a man in his forties or fifties with alopecia areata. Some clones in this sample may be carry-over from other donors' samples. Both conserved end residues are part of each CDR3. A D gene is named only where the DNA matches it firmly. Size is stated for part of the rows, as once, few or many counts, or as a class when the clone is expanded.

d_gene: .
v_gene: TRBV28
abundance: many
j_gene: TRBJ1-1
CDR3aa: CASSLFVNTEAFF
CDR3nt: TGTGCCAGCAGTTTATTTGTGAACACTGAAGCTTTCTTT

d_gene: .
v_gene: TRBV28
abundance: few
j_gene: TRBJ2-5
CDR3aa: CASSSRTVETQYF
CDR3nt: TGTGCCAGCAGTTCACGGACGGTAGAGACCCAGTACTTC

d_gene: TRBD1
v_gene: TRBV28
abundance: .
j_gene: TRBJ1-1
CDR3aa: CASGQGRRSPFF
CDR3nt: TGTGCCAGCGGACAGGGTCGAAGGAGCCCTTTCTTT

d_gene: .
v_gene: TRBV5-1
abundance: .
j_gene: TRBJ2-6
CDR3aa: CASSPGGTALFGANVLTF
CDR3nt: TGCGCCAGCAGCCCGGGGGGGACAGCCCTGTTTGGGGCCAACGTCCTGACTTTC

d_gene: TRBD2
v_gene: TRBV12-3/TRBV12-4
abundance: few
j_gene: TRBJ2-1
CDR3aa: CASILRVLAGVNEQFF
CDR3nt: TGTGCCAGCATCCTTAGGGTCCTAGCGGGAGTCAATGAGCAGTTCTTC

d_gene: TRBD1
v_gene: TRBV7-2
abundance: .
j_gene: TRBJ1-2
CDR3aa: CASSPNRGYGYTF
CDR3nt: TGTGCCAGCAGCCCAAACAGGGGCTATGGCTACACCTTC

d_gene: .
v_gene: TRBV7-2
abundance: few
j_gene: TRBJ1-5
CDR3aa: CASSLEDYSNQPQHF
CDR3nt: TGTGCCAGCAGCTTAGAAGACTATAGCAATCAGCCCCAGCATTTT

d_gene: TRBD1
v_gene: TRBV12-3/TRBV12-4
abundance: .
j_gene: TRBJ1-5
CDR3aa: CASSWTGQKPQHF
CDR3nt: TGTGCCAGCAGCTGGACAGGGCAAAAGCCCCAGCATTTT

d_gene: .
v_gene: TRBV5-1
abundance: few
j_gene: TRBJ1-6
CDR3aa: CASSLDRASSPLHF
CDR3nt: TGCGCCAGCAGCTTGGACAGGGCTTCTTCACCCCTCCACTTT

d_gene: .
v_gene: TRBV4-2
abundance: .
j_gene: TRBJ1-6
CDR3aa: CASSRTANSPLHF
CDR3nt: TGTGCCAGCAGCAGGACAGCAAATTCACCCCTCCACTTT

d_gene: TRBD2
v_gene: TRBV28
abundance: .
j_gene: TRBJ2-1
CDR3aa: CASSFRLAGAYNEQFF
CDR3nt: TGTGCCAGCAGTTTCCGACTAGCGGGAGCTTACAATGAGCAGTTCTTC

d_gene: TRBD1
v_gene: TRBV7-2
abundance: .
j_gene: TRBJ2-7
CDR3aa: CASSPLGTAYEQYF
CDR3nt: TGTGCCAGCAGCCCCCTTGGGACAGCTTACGAGCAGTACTTC

d_gene: TRBD2
v_gene: TRBV20-1
abundance: few
j_gene: TRBJ2-4
CDR3aa: CSAPFVLAGGLAKNIQYF
CDR3nt: TGCAGTGCCCCATTTGTCTTAGCGGGAGGTCTAGCCAAAAACATTCAGTACTTC

d_gene: .
v_gene: TRBV7-9
abundance: few
j_gene: TRBJ2-5
CDR3aa: CASSLGTRQETQYF
CDR3nt: TGTGCCAGCAGCTTAGGGACACGTCAAGAGACCCAGTACTTC

d_gene: .
v_gene: TRBV11-2
abundance: few
j_gene: TRBJ2-7
CDR3aa: CASSFATATYEQYF
CDR3nt: TGTGCCAGCAGCTTCGCGACAGCCACCTACGAGCAGTACTTC

d_gene: .
v_gene: TRBV9
abundance: .
j_gene: TRBJ2-2
CDR3aa: CASSVGDSAGELFF
CDR3nt: TGTGCCAGCAGCGTAGGGGATAGCGCCGGGGAGCTGTTTTTT

d_gene: TRBD1
v_gene: TRBV4-3
abundance: few
j_gene: TRBJ2-7
CDR3aa: CASSQRRDSGYEQYF
CDR3nt: TGCGCCAGCAGCCAACGTAGGGACAGCGGCTACGAGCAGTACTTC

d_gene: TRBD1
v_gene: TRBV10-2
abundance: few
j_gene: TRBJ2-1
CDR3aa: CASDLGGGNEQFF
CDR3nt: TGCGCCAGCGACTTAGGGGGCGGCAATGAGCAGTTCTTC

d_gene: TRBD2
v_gene: TRBV28
abundance: few
j_gene: TRBJ2-7
CDR3aa: CASSTPSGRASYEQYF
CDR3nt: TGTGCCAGCAGCACTCCTAGCGGGAGGGCCTCCTACGAGCAGTACTTC

d_gene: .
v_gene: TRBV7-2
abundance: few
j_gene: TRBJ2-5
CDR3aa: CASSLEIGFGETQYF
CDR3nt: TGTGCCAGCAGTCTAGAAATCGGCTTCGGAGAGACCCAGTACTTC

d_gene: .
v_gene: TRBV28
abundance: .
j_gene: TRBJ2-7
CDR3aa: CASSLGAAGHPSYEQYF
CDR3nt: TGTGCCAGCAGTTTAGGGGCGGCAGGGCACCCCTCCTACGAGCAGTACTTC

d_gene: TRBD2
v_gene: TRBV19
abundance: few
j_gene: TRBJ2-7
CDR3aa: CASSPSLTSGLSSYEQYF
CDR3nt: TGTGCCAGTAGTCCCTCGTTGACTAGCGGTTTGAGCTCCTACGAGCAGTACTTC

d_gene: TRBD1
v_gene: TRBV6-6
abundance: few
j_gene: TRBJ1-6
CDR3aa: CASSPAGQDNSPLHF
CDR3nt: TGTGCCAGCAGTCCGGCCGGACAGGATAATTCACCCCTCCACTTT

d_gene: TRBD2
v_gene: TRBV20-1
abundance: .
j_gene: TRBJ2-4
CDR3aa: CSARRRGEAKNIQYF
CDR3nt: TGCAGTGCTAGAAGGCGGGGGGAAGCCAAAAACATTCAGTACTTC

d_gene: .
v_gene: TRBV28
abundance: few
j_gene: TRBJ2-7
CDR3aa: CASSLFGGPTYEQYF
CDR3nt: TGTGCCAGCAGTCTCTTTGGGGGTCCAACCTACGAGCAGTACTTC

d_gene: .
v_gene: TRBV7-9
abundance: .
j_gene: TRBJ2-7
CDR3aa: CASSLGRGHYEQYF
CDR3nt: TGTGCCAGCAGCTTAGGGCGGGGTCACTACGAGCAGTACTTC

d_gene: TRBD1
v_gene: TRBV27
abundance: few
j_gene: TRBJ1-2
CDR3aa: CASSPWTGFLYGYTF
CDR3nt: TGTGCCAGCAGTCCGTGGACAGGGTTCCTTTATGGCTACACCTTC

d_gene: .
v_gene: TRBV18
abundance: .
j_gene: TRBJ1-5
CDR3aa: CASSLGRAGGNQPQHF
CDR3nt: TGTGCCAGCTCACTTGGACGGGCGGGTGGCAATCAGCCCCAGCATTTT

d_gene: .
v_gene: TRBV12-5
abundance: .
j_gene: TRBJ2-1
CDR3aa: CASGLGGGGNYNEQFF
CDR3nt: TGTGCTAGTGGTTTAGGAGGAGGGGGGAACTACAATGAGCAGTTCTTC

d_gene: TRBD1
v_gene: TRBV27
abundance: .
j_gene: TRBJ1-5
CDR3aa: CASSLSNLRTGCNQPQHF
CDR3nt: TGTGCCAGCAGTTTATCGAACCTCAGGACAGGGTGCAATCAGCCCCAGCATTTT

d_gene: TRBD1
v_gene: TRBV20-1
abundance: .
j_gene: TRBJ1-5
CDR3aa: CSAFGTGAGQPQHF
CDR3nt: TGCAGTGCTTTCGGGACAGGGGCAGGGCAGCCCCAGCATTTT

d_gene: .
v_gene: TRBV25-1
abundance: .
j_gene: TRBJ1-6
CDR3aa: CASSEVGRSYNSPLHF
CDR3nt: TGTGCCAGCAGTGAAGTAGGACGCTCCTATAATTCACCCCTCCACTTT

d_gene: .
v_gene: TRBV2
abundance: few
j_gene: TRBJ1-4
CDR3aa: CASTRTETNEKLFF
CDR3nt: TGTGCCAGCACCCGGACGGAAACTAATGAAAAACTGTTTTTT

d_gene: .
v_gene: TRBV28
abundance: .
j_gene: TRBJ2-4
CDR3aa: CASSSGTYQYF
CDR3nt: TGTGCCAGCAGTTCCGGGACTTATCAGTACTTC

d_gene: .
v_gene: TRBV10-3
abundance: .
j_gene: TRBJ1-5
CDR3aa: CAISLTVGQPQHF
CDR3nt: TGTGCCATCAGCCTGACAGTCGGCCAGCCCCAGCATTTT

d_gene: TRBD2
v_gene: TRBV20-1
abundance: .
j_gene: TRBJ2-7
CDR3aa: CSAQGLADAYEQYF
CDR3nt: TGCAGTGCTCAAGGACTAGCAGATGCCTACGAGCAGTACTTC

d_gene: TRBD2
v_gene: TRBV19
abundance: .
j_gene: TRBJ2-1
CDR3aa: CASSTDSGRDYNEQFF
CDR3nt: TGTGCCAGTAGTACCGATAGCGGGAGAGACTACAATGAGCAGTTCTTC

d_gene: .
v_gene: TRBV28
abundance: .
j_gene: TRBJ1-6
CDR3aa: CANQGEYNSPLHF
CDR3nt: TGTGCCAACCAGGGTGAATATAATTCACCCCTCCACTTT

d_gene: .
v_gene: TRBV20-1
abundance: many
j_gene: TRBJ1-5
CDR3aa: CSARDLLGDNQPQHF
CDR3nt: TGCAGTGCTAGAGATCTCTTGGGGGACAATCAGCCCCAGCATTTT

d_gene: .
v_gene: TRBV29-1
abundance: .
j_gene: TRBJ1-5
CDR3aa: CSVGGETGNQPQHF
CDR3nt: TGCAGCGTTGGAGGAGAAACCGGGAATCAGCCCCAGCATTTT

d_gene: TRBD1
v_gene: TRBV18
abundance: few
j_gene: TRBJ1-1
CDR3aa: CASSSKLTGGTEAFF
CDR3nt: TGTGCCAGCTCATCGAAATTAACAGGGGGCACTGAAGCTTTCTTT

d_gene: .
v_gene: TRBV20-1
abundance: few
j_gene: TRBJ2-7
CDR3aa: CSARGTTHEQYF
CDR3nt: TGCAGTGCTAGAGGGACTACACACGAGCAGTACTTC

d_gene: TRBD2
v_gene: TRBV18
abundance: few
j_gene: TRBJ2-1
CDR3aa: CASSPAGTSAYNEQFF
CDR3nt: TGTGCCAGCTCACCTGCCGGGACTAGCGCTTACAATGAGCAGTTCTTC

d_gene: TRBD1
v_gene: TRBV3-1
abundance: .
j_gene: TRBJ1-5
CDR3aa: CASSLGGRDQPQHF
CDR3nt: TGTGCCAGCAGCCTAGGGGGCAGGGATCAGCCCCAGCATTTT

d_gene: TRBD2
v_gene: TRBV20-1
abundance: once
j_gene: TRBJ2-1
CDR3aa: CSARDVTSGVSYNEQFF
CDR3nt: TGCAGTGCTAGAGATGTTACTAGCGGGGTCTCCTACAATGAGCAGTTCTTC

d_gene: TRBD1
v_gene: TRBV28
abundance: .
j_gene: TRBJ1-2
CDR3aa: CASSSTGTPTSYYGYTF
CDR3nt: TGTGCCAGCAGTTCGACAGGGACCCCGACTTCATACTATGGCTACACCTTC

d_gene: .
v_gene: TRBV20-1
abundance: few
j_gene: TRBJ1-1
CDR3aa: CSARATEAFF
CDR3nt: TGCAGTGCTAGAGCCACAGAAGCTTTCTTT

d_gene: TRBD1
v_gene: TRBV7-2
abundance: .
j_gene: TRBJ1-2
CDR3aa: CASSLEGQGRAYGYTF
CDR3nt: TGTGCCAGCAGCTTAGAGGGACAGGGGAGGGCCTATGGCTACACCTTC

d_gene: TRBD1
v_gene: TRBV25-1
abundance: .
j_gene: TRBJ2-7
CDR3aa: CASSEYTGTGYEQYF
CDR3nt: TGTGCCAGCAGTGAATATACCGGGACAGGCTACGAGCAGTACTTC

d_gene: TRBD2
v_gene: TRBV28
abundance: .
j_gene: TRBJ2-7
CDR3aa: CASSSQLAGVEQYF
CDR3nt: TGTGCCAGCAGTTCCCAGCTAGCGGGAGTCGAGCAGTACTTC

d_gene: .
v_gene: TRBV28
abundance: few
j_gene: TRBJ2-3
CDR3aa: CASSFGGGDTQYF
CDR3nt: TGTGCCAGCAGTTTTGGGGGTGGAGATACGCAGTATTTT